This paragraph covers one TCR beta chain sequence. Its antigen specificity is not known. The record has no base qualities; no much larger clone is one base away. From the cysteine up to the phenylalanine, the CDR3 has a length of 15 residues. Here the CDR3 DNA is all that survives: 45 bases in frame from base 1. CDR1 and CDR2, per the germline V gene (reference sequence), are LGHDT and YNNKEL. Trimming takes 0 bases from V and 1 base from J, and the germline ends sit 9 bases apart. Collaborating institutions collected whole blood in K2EDTA tubes following their own protocols. Collaborator samples were shipped for TCRbeta analysis as frozen whole blood, isolated PBMCs, or DNA extracted from either sample type. TCRbeta CDR3 regions were amplified from genomic DNA using the immunoSEQ Assay, a bias-controlled multiplex PCR. The paper's data handling went like this. Nucleated cell counts per sample were estimated from amplification of reference gene primers within the assay. To quantify the absolute abundance of each unique TCRbeta CDR3 rearrangement, sequence reads were collapsed and filtered. For each sample, productive Simpson clonality was calculated by taking the square root of Simpson's diversity index across productive rearrangements. TCRdb re-hosts the immuneACCESS table, in-frame sequences only. Its copies lack some clones; in the studies checked, an unresolved V gene accounts for under half of them, and the cause for the rest is not known. That table is the source of V, J and clone size, and D and trimming were worked out from the DNA. The sample data list 30,000 to 40,000 clones, and 88% of these were observed just once. Of the sample, 13% to 15% is held by the ten largest clones.

The data stem from a study of blood T cell repertoires in COVID-19 (dated by TCRdb to 2019 to 2021). A note on the overall study: Samples covering the acute and convalescent phases of COVID-19 were provided by collaborators in the United States, Italy and Spain. The prospective study material was composed of cDNA or gDNA derived from T cells, B-cell-depleted T cells, or PBMCs. Subjects who had been exposed to COVID-19, were actively infected with it, or had recovered from it provided the deeply sampled blood TCRbeta repertoires that made up the dataset. The repertoires were released in a freely available public database intended as a resource for research on the immune response to SARS-CoV-2. The samples were drawn from two sources: the first 160 participants of the ongoing ImmuneRACE study, and 1,200 or so subjects contributed by 6 global collaborators. The sample metadata nearly always contained a de-identified subject ID, COVID-19 status, age in years and sex. Where available, HLA class I and class II types were obtained from metadata supplied by the sample provider rather than from assay-based typing.

Broad study findings and their caveats: Clinical and demographic metadata were provided uncurated, with the amount varying by source and participant.

The receptor was derived from a man aged 55 to 70 with active COVID-19. This receptor chain uses TRBV3-1 (or the pseudogene TRBV3-2) and TRBJ1-1, with TRBD1 as a weak D call on 6 bases. Sample: peripheral blood. The nucleotide sequence is TGTGCCAGCAGCCAAGAGGGACAACCGAACACTGAAGCTTTCTTT. Its coded protein is CASSQEGQPNTEAFF.